The 29 T cell receptor beta chains presented below share a single source sample, sequenced in a study of cytomegalovirus exposure and HLA in healthy donors (dated by TCRdb to the late 2010s). The library was obtained by the immunoSEQ multiplex PCR assay. A mixture of 60 forward primers for TCR Vbeta segments and 13 reverse primers for TCR Jbeta segments was used in the multiplex PCR. TCRdb retrieved this table from immuneACCESS and kept in-frame rearrangements only. Not all clones are present; in checked studies, unresolved V genes account for under half, and no reason is known for the remainder. The sample table holds around 130,000 clones, of which roughly 79% were seen once. The ten most abundant clones make up approximately 3% of the sample. The sample taken for sequencing was PBMCs. The receptors stem from a boy aged 2 to 9 in good health and CMV-seronegative.

This clone was observed a single time. This same CDR3 is encoded by further DNA sequences in the sample. The rearrangement joins TRBV6-5 to TRBJ1-2; D is perhaps TRBD1 (5 bases). The CDR3 is made up of 13 amino acids. V lost 6 bases, J lost 5 bases, and 13 bases lay in between. Germline values: CDR1 MNHEY, CDR2 SVGAGI. In DNA, the CDR3 is TGTGCCAGCAGCAGGGATCGTGGATATGGCTACACCTTC. This codes for CASSRDRGYGYTF.

This chain links TRBV7-3 with TRBJ2-3; the D gene is possibly TRBD1 (6 bases). This CDR3 region has 14 residues. The V end was cut by 6 bases, the J end by 3 bases, with 13 bases between. Germline-derived CDR1 and CDR2 are SGHTA and FQGTGA. The CDR3 region has the DNA TGTGCCAGCAGATCAGGGGATATGACAGATACGCAGTATTTT. Translation gives CASRSGDMTDTQYF. Variable domain in full (rest from reference TRBV7-3 and TRBJ2-3): GAGVSQTPSNKVTEKGKYVELRCDPISGHTALYWYRQSLGQGPEFLIYFQGTGAADDSGLPNDRFFAVRPEGSVSTLKIQRTERGDSAVYLCASRSGDMTDTQYFGPGTRLTVL.

The chain has TRBV6-5 and TRBJ1-1; D remains unclear. V shed 0 bases and J shed 3 bases, with 8 bases lying between them. The CDR3 has 14 amino acids. Germline V gene sequence: CDR1 MNHEY, CDR2 SVGAGI. The CDR3 spells CASSYSQAYTEAFF. The CDR3 region has the DNA TGTGCCAGCAGTTACTCCCAGGCTTACACTGAAGCTTTCTTT.

The chain combines TRBV7-2 with TRBJ2-5, with a weak D call TRBD1 (5 bases). The CDR3 contains 15 residues. The germline gives CDR1 SGHTA, CDR2 FQGNSA. Trimming removed 5 bases from V and 1 base from J, with 14 bases in between. The DNA of the CDR3 is TGTGCCAGCAGCCACAGGAATGGGGCCCAAGAGACCCAGTACTTC. Its protein is CASSHRNGAQETQYF.

V is TRBV4-1 and J is TRBJ2-1; 7 bases map to TRBD2. The germline V gene has CDR1 MGHRA and CDR2 YSYEKL. The ends lost 5 bases at V and 10 bases at J; junction bases unmatched: 5. The CDR3 is made up of 12 amino acids. The CDR3 protein is CASSSGGREQFF. The CDR3 coding sequence is TGCGCCAGCAGCTCGGGGGGAAGAGAGCAGTTCTTC.

This chain uses TRBV10-3 with TRBJ1-2, with TRBD1 matching over 8 bases. Germline assignment: CDR1 ENHRY and CDR2 SYGVKD. The CDR3 covers 16 residues. Germline trimming cut 7 bases from V and 2 bases from J; bases unmatched to any gene: 12. CDR3 nucleotides: TGTGCCATCACTGTAGGGGCCCGACAGGGGAACTATGGCTACACCTTC. Amino acids: CAITVGARQGNYGYTF.

The chain couples TRBV6-1 to TRBJ2-7, with TRBD2 matching 7 bases. CDR3 length: 14 amino acids. After removal of 5 bases from V and 5 bases from J, the junction contained 9 bases not matched to a gene. The germline CDR1 and CDR2 sequences are MNHNS and SASEGT. The CDR3 here is CASSSAGGFDEQYF. CDR3 DNA sequence: TGTGCCAGCAGTTCCGCCGGGGGGTTCGACGAGCAGTACTTC.

This clone was counted a few times. The V gene is TRBV5-6, the J gene TRBJ1-2, with 7 bases fitting TRBD1. Unmatched junction bases numbered 5, after V lost 2 bases and J lost 4 bases. CDR1 SGHDT and CDR2 YYEEEE come from the germline V gene. This CDR3 contains 14 residues. This chain's CDR3 is CASSFGTASYGYTF. The CDR3, as DNA: TGTGCCAGCAGCTTCGGGACAGCTTCCTATGGCTACACCTTC.

In this sample, this clone turned up a few times. The rearrangement links TRBV9 to TRBJ1-1; a weak D match, TRBD1 (6 bases). Germline V CDR1 and CDR2: SGDLS, YYNGEE. The CDR3 is 17 residues long. V shed 3 bases and J shed 0 bases, with 18 bases lying between them. The CDR3 sequence: CASSERGGDRMNTEAFF. The CDR3 nucleotides read TGTGCCAGCAGCGAGAGGGGGGGTGACAGGATGAACACTGAAGCTTTCTTT.

V usage is TRBV7-2 and J usage is TRBJ1-4; maybe TRBD1 (5 bases). The germline CDR1 and CDR2 sequences are SGHTA and FQGNSA. With 3 bases removed from V and 1 base from J, the gap between germline ends came to 12 bases. The CDR3 has 16 amino acids. CDR3 bases: TGTGCCAGCAGCTTGGGGGGTGGGTTAACTAATGAAAAACTGTTTTTT. Its protein is CASSLGGGLTNEKLFF.

This CDR3 is CASSVDEVTEAFF. CDR3 DNA sequence: TGTGCCAGCAGCGTAGATGAGGTCACTGAAGCTTTCTTT. The V gene is TRBV9, the J gene TRBJ1-1; D remains ambiguous. Trimming pared 0 bases from V and 4 bases from J, leaving 7 bases between. This CDR3 region has 13 residues. Germline V gene sequence: CDR1 SGDLS, CDR2 YYNGEE. The complete variable domain, with remaining parts taken from reference TRBV9 and TRBJ1-1, reads DSGVTQTPKHLITATGQRVTLRCSPRSGDLSVYWYQQSLDQGLQFLIQYYNGEERAKGNILERFSAQQFPDLHSELNLSSLELGDSALYFCASSVDEVTEAFFGQGTRLTVV.

This rearrangement joins TRBV6-4 to TRBJ1-2; 9 bases agree with TRBD1. The junction had 6 bases not matched to a gene; V was cut back by 0 bases and J by 7 bases. This CDR3 comprises 15 residues. Germline V gene sequence: CDR1 MRHNA, CDR2 SNTAGT. CDR3 nucleotide sequence: TGTGCCAGCAGTGACTCAGGACAGGGGATGGGTGGCTACACCTTC. This gives the protein CASSDSGQGMGGYTF.

This chain joins TRBV28 and TRBJ2-2; the D is unclear. V gave up 5 bases and J gave up 2 bases, with 3 bases separating them. This CDR3 comprises 12 residues. Germline V gives CDR1 MDHEN, CDR2 SYDVKM. In DNA form, the CDR3 reads TGTGCCAGCAGTCATAACACCGGGGAGCTGTTTTTT. Amino acids: CASSHNTGELFF.

The chain combines TRBV28 with TRBJ2-7; TRBD1 matches 7 bases. The V gene end was trimmed by 6 bases and the J gene end by 2 bases; junction bases not matched to a gene: 16. This CDR3 has 17 residues. Germline V gives CDR1 MDHEN, CDR2 SYDVKM. The CDR3 reads CASSRPRQGLQTYEQYF. In DNA, the CDR3 is TGTGCCAGCAGCCGTCCCCGACAGGGTCTACAAACCTACGAGCAGTACTTC.

The rearrangement uses TRBV28 and TRBJ1-5, with D perhaps TRBD1 (5 bases). The germline V gene encodes CDR1 MDHEN and CDR2 SYDVKM. Trimming left V 2 bases short and J 5 bases short, with 10 bases between. The CDR3 runs to 14 residues. CDR3 nucleotide sequence: TGTGCCAGCAGTTTACGTGGAGGGGATCAGCCCCAGCATTTT. It yields the protein CASSLRGGDQPQHF.

V and J are TRBV29-1 and TRBJ1-2; D call uncertain. Germline V lookup: CDR1 SQVTM, CDR2 ANQGSEA. The V end was cut by 3 bases, the J end by 5 bases, with 16 bases between. This CDR3 region has 14 residues. The CDR3 coding sequence is TGCAGCGTTGATTTCTCTGAGGGTTTGTATGGCTACACCTTC. Its translation is CSVDFSEGLYGYTF.

The chain recombines TRBV4-1 with TRBJ2-1; no definite D call. This CDR3 spans 16 amino acids. The germline gives CDR1 MGHRA, CDR2 YSYEKL. V was shortened by 0 bases and J by 0 bases, with 9 bases between the two germline ends. CDR3 residues: CASSQDIASSYNEQFF. For the CDR3, the DNA is TGCGCCAGCAGCCAAGATATAGCCAGCTCCTACAATGAGCAGTTCTTC.

The chain employs TRBV2 and TRBJ2-7; 8 bases are shared with TRBD2. Germline lookup yields CDR1 SNHLY and CDR2 FYNNEI. The CDR3 covers 13 residues. The V and J ends lost 6 bases and 3 bases, in that order; junction bases with no gene match: 4. CDR3 sequence: CASRRGDNYEQYF. The CDR3 region has the DNA TGTGCCAGCAGGCGGGGGGACAACTACGAGCAGTACTTC.

The chain is built from TRBV25-1 and TRBJ1-2; no reliable D call. CDR1 and CDR2 from the germline V gene are MGHDK and SYGVNS. Trimming stripped 4 bases from V and 4 bases from J, with 4 bases between. The CDR3 is 11 amino acids. The chain's CDR3 is CASSGGYGYTF. The CDR3 DNA follows: TGTGCCAGCAGTGGCGGCTATGGCTACACCTTC.

The CDR3 nucleotides are TGTGCCTGGAGTGCCGGGAACACCGGGGAGCTGTTTTTT. It translates to CAWSAGNTGELFF. This sequence joins TRBV30 and TRBJ2-2; D is undetermined. Trimming took off 1 base at V and 1 base at J, with 4 bases between the two ends. CDR3 length: 13 amino acids. Germline CDR1 GTSNPN, CDR2 SVGIG (reference sequence).

The V call is TRBV7-9, the J call TRBJ1-1, with TRBD1 as a possible D gene (6 bases). The germline V gene encodes CDR1 SEHNR and CDR2 FQNEAQ (reference sequence). CDR3 length equals 17 residues. V shed 3 bases and J shed 4 bases, with 21 bases lying between them. For the CDR3, the DNA is TGTGCCAGCAGCTTCTGGGACACAACAATGTGGGGCACTGAAGCTTTCTTT. Translating gives CASSFWDTTMWGTEAFF.

The chain employs TRBV30 and TRBJ2-5; 9 bases agree with TRBD1. The DNA end is more similar to TRBJ2-7, so the J call may be wrong. The CDR3 is 15 amino acids. CDR1 is GTSNPN, CDR2 SVGIG, per germline (reference sequence). CDR3 region: CAWNFGTGMAYEQYF. The DNA of the CDR3 is TGTGCCTGGAACTTTGGGACAGGGATGGCGTACGAGCAGTACTTC.

On this clone itself: The junction does not match germline at one end; this may be a read error. The V and J genes are TRBV10-3 and TRBJ1-5; possibly TRBD1 for D (6 bases). Germline assignment: CDR1 ENHRY and CDR2 SYGVKD. This CDR3 is 12 amino acids long. CDR3 nucleotide sequence: TGTGCGATCAAGGGGGATGATCAGCCCCAGCATTTT. It codes for CAIKGDDQPQHF.

The chain links TRBV5-1 to TRBJ2-2; maybe TRBD2 (6 bases). The CDR3 has 15 residues. Trimming left V 5 bases short and J 2 bases short, with 13 bases between. CDR1 and CDR2 (germline): SGHRS, YFSETQ. The CDR3, as DNA: TGCGCCAGCAGGGGGGGACCCGCCAACACCGGGGAGCTGTTTTTT. This sequence encodes CASRGGPANTGELFF.

The chain links TRBV18 to TRBJ2-2; no clear D. Germline CDR1 KGHSH, CDR2 LQKENI. V was shortened by 6 bases and J by 0 bases, with 17 bases between the two germline ends. CDR3 length equals 17 residues. The CDR3: CASSLRGGNANTGELFF. The CDR3 region has the DNA TGTGCCAGCTCCCTCCGCGGTGGCAACGCGAACACCGGGGAGCTGTTTTTT.

There are a few counts of this clone. The chain links TRBV9 to TRBJ2-1; D is possibly TRBD2 (5 bases). The CDR3 contains 15 residues. The germline V and J ends were trimmed by 1 base and 3 bases, with 11 bases remaining between them. Germline V gives CDR1 SGDLS, CDR2 YYNGEE. Here the CDR3 DNA reads TGTGCCAGCAGCGTAAGGCGGGCCAACTACAATGAGCAGTTCTTC. Its protein product is CASSVRRANYNEQFF.

V and J are TRBV2 and TRBJ2-5, with 16 bases identical to TRBD2. This CDR3 contains 19 residues. Per germline, CDR1 SNHLY and CDR2 FYNNEI. J lost 4 bases, V lost 8 bases, and 16 bases had no gene match. DNA of the CDR3: TGTGCCAGCGGGGTTACCTCCGGGACTAGCGGGGGGGGACGAGAGACCCAGTACTTC. Its protein product is CASGVTSGTSGGGRETQYF. Using reference TRBV2 and TRBJ2-5 for the parts outside the CDR3, the full variable domain is EPEVTQTPSHQVTQMGQEVILRCVPISNHLYFYWYRQILGQKVEFLVSFYNNEISEKSEIFDDQFSVERPDGSNFTLKIRSTKLEDSAMYFCASGVTSGTSGGGRETQYFGPGTRLLVL.

V usage is TRBV4-1 and J usage is TRBJ1-2; 9 bases are a match to TRBD1. This CDR3 spans 14 amino acids. V lost 4 bases, J lost 7 bases, and 7 bases stayed unmatched. From germline, CDR1 is MGHRA and CDR2 YSYEKL. The CDR3 region is CASSRQGTGFGYTF. CDR3 DNA sequence: TGCGCCAGCAGCCGACAAGGGACAGGGTTTGGCTACACCTTC.

Points on this clone: Distinct nucleotide sequences in the sample also encode this CDR3. The chain employs TRBV5-6 and TRBJ1-5; a possible D gene is TRBD1 (5 bases). The CDR3 loop spans 15 amino acids. V dropped 1 base and J dropped 0 bases, with 8 bases sitting between them. Looked up from germline, CDR1 is SGHDT and CDR2 is YYEEEE. The DNA for the CDR3 is TGTGCCAGCAGCTTGCGGGGGTATAGCAATCAGCCCCAGCATTTT. This translates into CASSLRGYSNQPQHF.